The source of this T cell receptor (beta chain) is a study of T cells after yellow fever vaccination. Study information: Those fractions that held only low numbers of cells were prepared using the SMART-Seq v4 Ultra Low Input RNA kit.

TCRdb re-called the 5' RACE reads through MiXCR, storing one row per CDR3 protein. The data show 300,000 to 350,000 distinct CDR3 sequences, around 8.1% seen once. In its sample, this clonotype was seen many times. Its target is unknown. Study-level findings and limits: It was a weaker secondary response, yet one that peaked faster, at day 5 versus 15.

Trimming pared 6 bases from V and 11 bases from J, leaving 23 bases between. Germline-derived CDR1 and CDR2 are SGHRS and YFSETQ. The CDR3 runs to 14 residues. The chain combines TRBV5-1 with TRBJ1-1; D is unresolved. This receptor was identified in a young man who received the YFV17D yellow fever vaccine. Sequencing used PBMCs, obtained 45 days after the first yellow fever vaccination. The CDR3 reads CASTFELRAKDAFF. In DNA, the CDR3 is TGCGCCAGCACCTTCGAACTCCGGGCGAAAGACGCTTTCTTT.